This is a list of T cell receptor beta chains from one sample in a study of cytotoxic CD8 clonotypes in ibrutinib-treated CLL. Generated by immunoSEQ multiplex PCR, the TCRdb table keeps only in-frame clones and is missing some. The repertoire holds about 300,000 clones, with around 69% as singletons. Sample: PBMCs, taken at disease progression, from a patient treated with ibrutinib. Receptors originate from a human donor with chronic lymphocytic leukemia. Both conserved end residues are part of each CDR3. D genes are given only for firm matches. Expanded clones get a size class; other rows say once, few or many, or leave the size out.

D,V,J,length,size,DNA,CDR3
TRBD2,TRBV5-1,TRBJ2-7,15,.,TGCGCCAGCAGACTAGCGGGATCCCCCTCCTACGAGCAGTACTTC,CASRLAGSPSYEQYF
.,TRBV28,TRBJ2-5,16,few,TGTGCCAGCAGACACTTCCGGCTAGCAGCGATGGAGACCCAGTACTTC,CASRHFRLAAMETQYF
.,TRBV25-1,TRBJ2-3,13,.,TGTGCCAGCGGATCTCCTCCGGGGGTCACGCAGTATTTT,CASGSPPGVTQYF
.,TRBV30,TRBJ2-7,13,.,TGTGCCTGGAGTCTAGCGCCCTCCTACGAGCAGTACTTC,CAWSLAPSYEQYF
.,TRBV28,TRBJ1-5,14,once,TGTGCCAGCAGAACCCCCCGGGGCAATCAGCCCCAGCATTTT,CASRTPRGNQPQHF
.,TRBV19,TRBJ2-6,13,.,TGTGCCAGTATGGTCCCTGGGGCCAACGTCCTGACTTTC,CASMVPGANVLTF
.,TRBV6-5,TRBJ2-7,11,.,TGTGCCAGCAGGTACTTAGGTGAGCAGTACTTC,CASRYLGEQYF
.,TRBV6-1,TRBJ2-5,11,.,TGTGCCAGCAGTTGGGGTGTGGGCCAGTACTTC,CASSWGVGQYF
TRBD1,TRBV10-3,TRBJ1-2,14,.,TGTGCCATCAGAATACAGGGGGAAGACTATGGCTACACCTTC,CAIRIQGEDYGYTF
TRBD1,TRBV6-1,TRBJ2-7,17,few,TGTGCCAGCAGTGGCGATTGGTTGGGACAGGGTGGCTACGAGCAGTACTTC,CASSGDWLGQGGYEQYF
.,TRBV7-2,TRBJ2-3,13,.,TGTGCCAGCAGCCCCACGTCTACAGATACGCAGTATTTT,CASSPTSTDTQYF
TRBD2,TRBV9,TRBJ2-1,17,.,TGTGCCAGCAGTGCACGGGACCCGGGGGGCTCCTACAATGAGCAGTTCTTC,CASSARDPGGSYNEQFF
.,TRBV2,TRBJ2-1,13,.,TGTGCCAGCAGCACTACACAGGGAGTTGAGCAGTTCTTC,CASSTTQGVEQFF
.,TRBV5-5,TRBJ1-2,18,.,TGTGCCAGCAGCTTTCGGGGGGTAGGACGGACGCTTAACTATGGCTACACCTTC,CASSFRGVGRTLNYGYTF
.,TRBV5-6,TRBJ2-7,15,.,TGTGCCAGCCTATCCGGGCCACGGGGGTCCAACGAGCAGTACTTC,CASLSGPRGSNEQYF
.,TRBV27,TRBJ2-1,13,.,TGTGCCAGCAGTCCCCGCTCCTACAATGAGCAGTTCTTC,CASSPRSYNEQFF
.,TRBV9,TRBJ2-7,15,.,TGTGCCAGCAGCGTAGGGGCGGGGAATTCCTACGAGCAGTACTTC,CASSVGAGNSYEQYF
.,TRBV6-1,TRBJ1-2,13,few,TGTGCCAGCAGTGTGGCAGGCCACTATGGCTACACCTTC,CASSVAGHYGYTF
TRBD2,TRBV29-1,TRBJ2-1,14,once,TGCAGCGTTATGACTAGCGGGAATAACAATGAGCAGTTCTTC,CSVMTSGNNNEQFF
TRBD1,TRBV11-3,TRBJ2-1,15,.,TGTGCCAGCAGCTTGAGACAGGGGAAAGGCGATGAGCAGTTCTTC,CASSLRQGKGDEQFF
TRBD1,TRBV25-1,TRBJ2-1,13,.,TGTGCCAGCAGTGAAAACAGGGGTGATGAGCAGTTCTTC,CASSENRGDEQFF
.,TRBV18,TRBJ2-5,12,.,TGTGCCAGCTCGGGAAGGGGGGAGACCCAGTACTTC,CASSGRGETQYF